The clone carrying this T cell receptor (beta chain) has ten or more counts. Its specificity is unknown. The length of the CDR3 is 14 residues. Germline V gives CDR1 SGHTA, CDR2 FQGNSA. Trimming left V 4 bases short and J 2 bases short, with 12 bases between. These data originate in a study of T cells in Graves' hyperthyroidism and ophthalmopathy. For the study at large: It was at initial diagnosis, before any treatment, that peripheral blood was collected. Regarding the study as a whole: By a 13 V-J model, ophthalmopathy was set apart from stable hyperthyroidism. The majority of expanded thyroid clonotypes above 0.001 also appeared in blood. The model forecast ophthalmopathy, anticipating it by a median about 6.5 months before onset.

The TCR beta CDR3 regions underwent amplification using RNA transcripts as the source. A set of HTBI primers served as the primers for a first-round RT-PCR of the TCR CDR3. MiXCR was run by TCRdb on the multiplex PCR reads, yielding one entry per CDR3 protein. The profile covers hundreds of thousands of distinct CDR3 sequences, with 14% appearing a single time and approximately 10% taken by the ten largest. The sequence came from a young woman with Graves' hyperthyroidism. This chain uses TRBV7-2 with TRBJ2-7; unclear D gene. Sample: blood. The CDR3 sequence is CASSSLVGPYEQYF. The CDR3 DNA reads TGTGCCAGCAGCTCCCTCGTCGGCCCCTACGAGCAGTACTTC. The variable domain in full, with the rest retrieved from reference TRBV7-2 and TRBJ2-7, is GAGVSQSPSNKVTEKGKDVELRCDPISGHTALYWYRQSLGQGLEFLIYFQGNSAPDKSGLPSDRFSAERTGGSVSTLTIQRTQQEDSAVYLCASSSLVGPYEQYFGPGTRLTVT.